These 9 T cell receptor beta chains share one sample of origin, sequenced in a study of T cell responses to AZD1222 COVID-19 vaccine. The assay was immunoSEQ multiplex PCR, and TCRdb's table has in-frame clones only and misses some. This repertoire shows about 170,000 clones, 70% to 90% found once; its top ten account for 0.85% to 1.1%. The sequencing used peripheral blood, collected 28 days after the second AZD1222 dose. All receptors derive from an adult who received the AZD1222 COVID-19 vaccine.

This chain uses TRBV7-2 with TRBJ1-1; 9 bases fit TRBD1. Germline values: CDR1 SGHTA, CDR2 FQGNSA. With V trimmed by 0 bases and J by 2 bases, 4 bases remained unmatched. This CDR3 region has 16 residues. CDR3 coding DNA: TGTGCCAGCAGCTTAGCCGGGACAGGGATCAACACTGAAGCTTTCTTT. Amino acids: CASSLAGTGINTEAFF. The entire variable domain, with the rest obtained from reference TRBV7-2 and TRBJ1-1, is as follows: GAGVSQSPSNKVTEKGKDVELRCDPISGHTALYWYRQSLGQGLEFLIYFQGNSAPDKSGLPSDRFSAERTGGSVSTLTIQRTQQEDSAVYLCASSLAGTGINTEAFFGQGTRLTVV.

The CDR3 coding sequence is TGTGCCAGCAGCGGTCCTAGGGCTGCGGAAGCTTTCTTT. It specifies CASSGPRAAEAFF. The chain recombines TRBV2 with TRBJ1-1; no clear D gene. V was pared by 6 bases and J by 8 bases, with 16 bases between. CDR1 and CDR2 from the germline V gene are SNHLY and FYNNEI. This CDR3 contains 13 residues.

The chain employs TRBV2 and TRBJ2-1; the match to TRBD1 covers 10 bases. Germline CDR1 reads SNHLY; CDR2 reads FYNNEI. The CDR3 extends over 16 amino acids. The V gene end was trimmed by 6 bases and the J gene end by 7 bases; junction bases not matched to a gene: 12. CDR3 protein: CASSIRGDRGWNEQFF. The CDR3 DNA is TGTGCCAGCAGCATAAGAGGGGACAGGGGTTGGAATGAGCAGTTCTTC.

This chain links TRBV28 with TRBJ1-1; D call uncertain. Trimming took 5 bases from V and 0 from J, leaving 7 bases between them. Per germline, CDR1 MDHEN and CDR2 SYDVKM. This CDR3 region has 13 residues. CDR3 sequence reads: CASSPSVNTEAFF. CDR3 bases: TGTGCCAGCAGTCCGTCAGTGAACACTGAAGCTTTCTTT.

The V call is TRBV18, the J call TRBJ2-7; D gene ambiguous. Looked up from germline, CDR1 is KGHSH and CDR2 is LQKENI. This CDR3 has 14 amino acids. The V and J ends lost 1 base and 5 bases respectively, with 12 bases between them. The CDR3 reads CASSPLGSRNEQYF. CDR3 in DNA: TGTGCCAGCTCACCACTCGGGTCCAGGAACGAGCAGTACTTC.

The V and J genes are TRBV18 and TRBJ2-7; the D is unclear. The CDR3 runs to 15 residues. The V and J ends lost 2 bases and 1 base respectively, with 12 bases between them. The germline V gene has CDR1 KGHSH and CDR2 LQKENI. The CDR3 nucleotides are TGTGCCAGCTCACCAGGCGGCTCGTCTTCCTACGAGCAGTACTTC. It yields the protein CASSPGGSSSYEQYF. Combining the CDR3 with reference TRBV18 and TRBJ2-7 gives the whole variable domain NAGVMQNPRHLVRRRGQEARLRCSPMKGHSHVYWYRQLPEEGLKFMVYLQKENIIDESGMPKERFSAEFPKEGPSILRIQQVVRGDSAAYFCASSPGGSSSYEQYFGPGTRLTVT.

A single count supports this clone. The chain carries TRBV4-3 and TRBJ1-1, with TRBD1 identical over 12 bases. Germline CDR1 reads LGHNA; CDR2 reads YSLEER. The V segment lost 0 bases and the J segment 1 base; nucleotides outside the gene matches: 9. The CDR3 contains 19 residues. The CDR3: CASSQDLGTGGARNTEAFF. CDR3 bases: TGCGCCAGCAGCCAAGATTTGGGGACAGGGGGCGCCAGGAACACTGAAGCTTTCTTT.

The chain is built from TRBV19 and TRBJ1-2; 9 bases map to TRBD1. Per germline, CDR1 LNHDA and CDR2 SQIVND (reference sequence). CDR3 length: 15 amino acids. The junction had 10 bases not matched to a gene; V was cut back by 7 bases and J by 4 bases. CDR3 residues: CASKPEQGARYGYTF. DNA of the CDR3: TGTGCCAGTAAACCCGAACAGGGGGCTCGCTATGGCTACACCTTC.

The CDR3 DNA is TGTGCCAGCAGCTCGTGGGACAGCTCCTACAATGAGCAGTTCTTC. It encodes CASSSWDSSYNEQFF. V gene TRBV11-2 combines with J gene TRBJ2-1; the match to TRBD1 covers 7 bases. Germline V lookup: CDR1 SGHAT, CDR2 FQNNGV. This CDR3 region has 15 residues. V lost 4 bases, J lost 0 bases, and 3 bases stayed unmatched.